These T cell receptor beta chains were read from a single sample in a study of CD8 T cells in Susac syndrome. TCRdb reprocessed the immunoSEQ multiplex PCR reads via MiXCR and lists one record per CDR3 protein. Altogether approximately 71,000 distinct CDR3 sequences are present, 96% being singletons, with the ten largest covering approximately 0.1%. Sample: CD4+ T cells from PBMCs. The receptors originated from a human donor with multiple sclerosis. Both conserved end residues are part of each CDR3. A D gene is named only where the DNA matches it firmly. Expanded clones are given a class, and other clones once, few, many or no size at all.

CDR3 DNA: TGCAGTGCTCCGTGGGGCAGGGGAAAAGAGCAGTTCTTC; CDR3 protein: CSAPWGRGKEQFF; D gene: .; V gene: TRBV20-1; J gene: TRBJ2-1; clone size: .
CDR3 DNA: TGTGCCAGCTCACCGCTGATTAATGAAAAACTGTTTTTT; CDR3 protein: CASSPLINEKLFF; D gene: .; V gene: TRBV18; J gene: TRBJ1-4; clone size: .
CDR3 DNA: TGTGCCAGCAGCGTGGCGGGGGGGGCGAATTCACCCCTCCACTTT; CDR3 protein: CASSVAGGANSPLHF; D gene: .; V gene: TRBV9; J gene: TRBJ1-6; clone size: .
CDR3 DNA: TGTGCCAGCTCACCGGAGGGGGCGCATGGCTACACCTTC; CDR3 protein: CASSPEGAHGYTF; D gene: TRBD1; V gene: TRBV18; J gene: TRBJ1-2; clone size: once
CDR3 DNA: TGTGCCAGCAGTGAAGCGCTCAGGGAAGCTTTCTTT; CDR3 protein: CASSEALREAFF; D gene: .; V gene: TRBV6-1; J gene: TRBJ1-1; clone size: .
CDR3 DNA: TGTGCCAGCAGTTCCGTGGAGGAGCTGTTTTTT; CDR3 protein: CASSSVEELFF; D gene: .; V gene: TRBV12-3/TRBV12-4; J gene: TRBJ2-2; clone size: .
CDR3 DNA: TGTGCCAGCAGCTTAGAGCAGGGGTCTCCCTACGAGCAGTACTTC; CDR3 protein: CASSLEQGSPYEQYF; D gene: .; V gene: TRBV11-2; J gene: TRBJ2-7; clone size: once
CDR3 DNA: TGTGCCACCAGCAGAGAGGGACAGGGTTACGACAATGAGCAGTTCTTC; CDR3 protein: CATSREGQGYDNEQFF; D gene: TRBD1; V gene: TRBV15; J gene: TRBJ2-1; clone size: .
CDR3 DNA: TGCAGTGCTAGAGTACCGGGACGGAGCCGATACGAGCAGTACTTC; CDR3 protein: CSARVPGRSRYEQYF; D gene: .; V gene: TRBV20-1; J gene: TRBJ2-7; clone size: .
CDR3 DNA: TGTGCCAGTGGGGAGGACACAGCTAACTATGGCTACACCTTC; CDR3 protein: CASGEDTANYGYTF; D gene: .; V gene: TRBV6-1; J gene: TRBJ1-2; clone size: .
CDR3 DNA: TGTGCCAGCAGTTTGGGACGGCCCCCCGGGGAGCTGTTTTTT; CDR3 protein: CASSLGRPPGELFF; D gene: .; V gene: TRBV2; J gene: TRBJ2-2; clone size: .
CDR3 DNA: TGCGCCAGCAGCCAAGATTTCCGGACAGATACGCAGTATTTT; CDR3 protein: CASSQDFRTDTQYF; D gene: .; V gene: TRBV4-1; J gene: TRBJ2-3; clone size: .
CDR3 DNA: TGTGCCAGCAGCTTGGATACAGGCCACTATGGCTACACCTTC; CDR3 protein: CASSLDTGHYGYTF; D gene: .; V gene: TRBV5-4; J gene: TRBJ1-2; clone size: .